The present T cell receptor (beta chain) was sequenced within a study of OX40 agonist ivuxolimab in advanced cancers. Study in general: The mean age was roughly 60 years, ranging from roughly 23 to 79, with 80% to 85% of participants male.

Autoimmune disease history or systemic immunosuppression meant exclusion. Some clones are missing from TCRdb's copy, which holds only in-frame ones; the method was immunoSEQ multiplex PCR. Of more than 9,500 clones listed, approximately 72% are singletons. This TCR came from an adult with an advanced solid tumor such as melanoma, head and neck, liver or kidney cancer. Sequenced material: CD4+ or CD8+ T cells sorted from blood, taken in a trial of the OX40 agonist ivuxolimab.

CDR3 sequence: CASSLGHQPQHF. CDR3 nucleotides: TGTGCCAGCAGCTTAGGACATCAGCCCCAGCATTTT. This chain connects TRBV7-9 to TRBJ1-5; D is uncertain. This CDR3 has 12 amino acids. Germline CDR1 is SEHNR and CDR2 is FQNEAQ (reference sequence). Trimming left V 1 base short and J 5 bases short, with 3 bases between.